These T cell receptor beta chains were read from a single sample in a study of blood T cell repertoires in COVID-19. Data came from immunoSEQ multiplex PCR; TCRdb stores just in-frame clones and leaves some out. In the table there are 40,000 to 55,000 clones, about 85% of which are singletons. Sequencing was performed on peripheral blood. Source of these receptors: a woman at least 80 years old with acute or convalescent COVID-19. Both conserved end residues are part of each CDR3. The D gene is left open where the match is weak. Where a row states a size, it is once, few, many or the class of an expanded clone; other rows omit it.

TRBV27	.	TRBD2	TRBJ2-3	CASNTLAGEVLGTDTQYF	TGTGCCAGCAATACCCTAGCGGGCGAAGTACTTGGGACAGATACGCAGTATTTT
TRBV7-9	.	TRBD1	TRBJ2-3	CASSLGQGGDTQYF	TGTGCCAGCAGCTTAGGACAGGGTGGAGATACGCAGTATTTT
TRBV9	few	TRBD2	TRBJ2-1	CASSVARLAVQSSYNEQFF	TGTGCCAGCAGCGTAGCTAGACTAGCGGTCCAGAGCTCCTACAATGAGCAGTTCTTC
TRBV27	.	.	TRBJ1-2	CASSFAQGNYGYTF	TGTGCCAGCAGTTTCGCGCAGGGGAACTATGGCTACACCTTC
TRBV5-4	.	TRBD2	TRBJ2-2	CASSFGTSGLLSGELFF	TGTGCCAGCAGTTTCGGGACTAGCGGACTACTCTCCGGGGAGCTGTTTTTT
TRBV27	.	.	TRBJ2-1	CASSLAGRNNEQFF	TGTGCCAGCAGTTTAGCGGGAAGGAACAATGAGCAGTTCTTC
TRBV3-1/TRBV3-2	.	.	TRBJ1-1	CASSQERGTEAFF	TGTGCCAGCAGCCAAGAGCGGGGCACTGAAGCTTTCTTT
TRBV28	few	TRBD1	TRBJ2-7	CASGGQGGPSYEQYF	TGTGCCAGCGGGGGACAGGGGGGACCCTCCTACGAGCAGTACTTC
TRBV3-1/TRBV3-2	.	.	TRBJ2-7	CASSQPSGTFYEQYF	TGTGCCAGCAGCCAACCAAGCGGCACCTTCTACGAGCAGTACTTC
TRBV10-3	.	.	TRBJ2-7	CAISGQDEQYF	TGTGCCATCAGTGGACAGGACGAGCAGTACTTC
TRBV5-1	.	.	TRBJ1-2	CASSAVLNYGYTF	TGCGCCAGCAGTGCGGTCCTCAACTATGGCTACACCTTC
TRBV3-1/TRBV3-2	once	TRBD2	TRBJ2-5	CASSQAGASGRVGETQYF	TGTGCCAGCAGCCAAGCAGGGGCTAGCGGGAGGGTGGGAGAGACCCAGTACTTC
TRBV5-4	.	TRBD1	TRBJ1-2	CASSFGGQGKQSDGYTF	TGTGCCAGCAGCTTTGGGGGACAGGGAAAACAGTCGGATGGCTACACCTTC
TRBV6-2/TRBV6-3	.	.	TRBJ2-5	CASSQGREGTQYF	TGTGCCAGCAGCCAGGGCCGAGAGGGGACCCAGTACTTC
TRBV10-3	.	.	TRBJ1-2	CAISGTDVLTNYGYTF	TGTGCCATCAGTGGGACTGACGTACTTACTAACTATGGCTACACCTTC
TRBV7-9	few	TRBD1	TRBJ1-6	CASSLDRGNSYNSPLHF	TGTGCCAGCAGCCTCGACAGGGGTAACTCCTATAATTCACCCCTCCACTTT
TRBV6-6	.	TRBD1	TRBJ2-7	CASRYVGQGAVNEQYF	TGTGCCAGCAGATATGTGGGACAGGGGGCCGTCAACGAGCAGTACTTC
TRBV7-2	.	.	TRBJ1-3	CASSLGPGGASGNTIYF	TGTGCCAGCAGCTTAGGTCCGGGGGGAGCGTCTGGAAACACCATATATTTT
TRBV3-1/TRBV3-2	.	.	TRBJ1-4	CASSQDSTSHRLF	TGTGCCAGCAGCCAAGATTCCACCTCGCACAGGCTTTTT
TRBV5-8	.	TRBD1	TRBJ1-4	CASSDRGFEANEKLFF	TGTGCCAGCAGCGACAGGGGGTTCGAGGCTAATGAAAAACTGTTTTTT
TRBV7-8	.	TRBD1	TRBJ2-7	CASSRSGQTLSYEQYF	TGTGCCAGCAGTCGGTCGGGACAGACCCTCTCCTACGAGCAGTACTTC